This is a list of T cell receptor beta chains from one sample in a study of cytomegalovirus exposure and HLA in healthy donors. The table came from immunoSEQ multiplex PCR; TCRdb's copy has only in-frame clones and leaves some out. The sample gives around 150,000 clones, roughly three quarters of which show up once; around 7% is in the top ten. Sequenced: PBMCs. The receptor source for this set is a man aged 40-49 years in good health and CMV-seropositive. Each CDR3 is given with its conserved first and last residue. Fields, in order: J gene, D gene, V gene, clone size, CDR3 protein, CDR3 DNA. D genes are given only for firm matches. Expanded clones are given a class, and other clones once, few, many or no size at all.

>TRBJ1-2|TRBD1|TRBV7-9|once
CASAGTGNYGYTF
TGTGCCAGCGCCGGGACAGGGAACTATGGCTACACCTTC
>TRBJ2-1|.|TRBV6-4|few
CASSDIGGAYNEQFF
TGTGCCAGCAGTGACATAGGGGGGGCCTACAATGAGCAGTTCTTC
>TRBJ2-2|TRBD1|TRBV15|.
CATSRDRDTGELFF
TGTGCCACCAGCCGGGACAGAGACACCGGGGAGCTGTTTTTT
>TRBJ1-2|.|TRBV30|few
CGRDSYYGYTF
TGTGGCCGGGACTCCTACTATGGCTACACCTTC
>TRBJ2-2|TRBD1|TRBV7-2|.
CASTKGAGTGELFF
TGTGCCAGCACTAAGGGGGCGGGCACCGGGGAGCTGTTTTTT
>TRBJ1-6|.|TRBV27|.
CASKGAGNSPLHF
TGTGCCAGCAAAGGAGCGGGGAATTCACCCCTCCACTTT
>TRBJ1-1|.|TRBV10-3|.
CAIAGGGMNTEAFF
TGTGCCATTGCTGGGGGGGGCATGAACACTGAAGCTTTCTTT
>TRBJ2-3|TRBD2|TRBV2|.
CASSFTSGGADTQYF
TGTGCCAGCAGCTTCACTAGCGGGGGCGCAGATACGCAGTATTTT
>TRBJ2-2|TRBD2|TRBV9|.
CASSEGLAGLTGELFF
TGTGCCAGCAGCGAGGGACTAGCGGGATTAACCGGGGAGCTGTTTTTT
>TRBJ2-4|TRBD2|TRBV13|.
CASSSPRGETKNIQYF
TGTGCCAGCAGCTCTCCACGGGGGGAGACCAAAAACATTCAGTACTTC
>TRBJ1-2|.|TRBV19|.
CASSILPAGNYGYTF
TGTGCCAGTAGTATTCTGCCCGCAGGCAACTATGGCTACACCTTC
>TRBJ1-5|TRBD1|TRBV9|.
CASSVGSTGEQPQHF
TGTGCCAGCAGCGTAGGGTCGACAGGGGAACAGCCCCAGCATTTT
>TRBJ1-3|TRBD1|TRBV6-5|.
CASSYRTGAGNTIYF
TGTGCCAGCAGTTACCGGACAGGGGCTGGAAACACCATATATTTT
>TRBJ1-4|.|TRBV6-1|few
CASSDQGSLGKLFF
TGTGCCAGCAGTGATCAGGGGTCTTTGGGAAAACTGTTTTTT
>TRBJ1-1|.|TRBV23-1|few
CASSQSGKNTEAFF
TGCGCCAGCAGTCAATCCGGGAAGAACACTGAAGCTTTCTTT
>TRBJ2-3|TRBD1|TRBV9|few
CASSVAQGVMDTQYF
TGTGCCAGCAGCGTAGCACAGGGGGTGATGGATACGCAGTATTTT
>TRBJ2-7|TRBD1|TRBV18|few
CASSPGTGDEQYF
TGTGCCAGCTCCCCCGGGACAGGAGACGAGCAGTACTTC
>TRBJ1-6|.|TRBV2|.
CARRDVRYNSPLHF
TGTGCCAGGAGGGATGTACGCTATAATTCACCCCTCCACTTT
>TRBJ1-5|.|TRBV6-6|.
CASSYRQSENQPQHF
TGTGCCAGCAGTTATCGACAGTCAGAGAATCAGCCCCAGCATTTT
>TRBJ2-7|TRBD1|TRBV25-1|.
CASSDGGGQGAYEQYF
TGTGCCAGCAGTGATGGGGGGGGACAGGGCGCCTACGAGCAGTACTTC
>TRBJ2-1|.|TRBV2|once
CASSDQHPTGYNEQFF
TGTGCCAGCAGTGACCAGCATCCCACGGGGTACAATGAGCAGTTCTTC
>TRBJ2-3|.|TRBV7-9|few
CSSSLPKGGKRDTQYF
TGTTCCAGCAGCCTCCCTAAGGGGGGGAAGAGAGATACGCAGTATTTT
>TRBJ2-5|.|TRBV30|.
CAWSPGTRETQYF
TGTGCCTGGAGTCCTGGGACACGAGAGACCCAGTACTTC
>TRBJ2-5|TRBD2|TRBV6-5|.
CASSRRGGKQETQYF
TGTGCCAGCAGCCGCCGCGGGGGGAAGCAAGAGACCCAGTACTTC